Listed here is a single T cell receptor (beta chain). This CDR3 has 14 residues. Per germline, CDR1 SGHRS and CDR2 YFSETQ. Trimming removed 1 base from V and 1 base from J, with 8 bases in between. This sample stems from a study of blood T cell repertoires in COVID-19. The wider study: Spain, Italy and the United States supplied samples that represented acute and convalescent COVID-19. T cells, B-cell-depleted T cells, or PBMCs provided the cDNA or gDNA that served as material.

In the original workflow: Reference gene primer amplification gave nucleated cell count estimates. The table came from immunoSEQ multiplex PCR; TCRdb's copy has only in-frame clones and leaves some out. V and J calls and clone size come straight from that table; D and trimming were deduced from the DNA. This repertoire shows about 400,000 clones, more than 80% found once; its top ten account for more than 0.95%. The sample taken for sequencing was peripheral blood. The rearrangement uses TRBV5-1 and TRBJ1-1; no definite D call. This clonotype was sampled from a man aged 35-49 years with acute or convalescent COVID-19. CDR3 DNA sequence: TGCGCCAGCAGCTTGCAACAGAGGAACACTGAAGCTTTCTTT. Translated, it gives CASSLQQRNTEAFF.